The clone carrying this TCR beta chain was observed a handful of times. Its specificity is unknown. This sample is part of a study of vaccination and CD4 T cells after COVID-19. Overall study findings and caveats: Spike mono-reactivity was found in 304 of the 307 vaccine-specific clones identified in convalescent patients.

Scientists ran DNA taken from cultured CD4+ T cells through the Oncomine TCR Beta short-read assay for sequencing. Genomic DNA was taken out of cultured CD4+ T cells by extraction. TCRdb passed the PCR reads through MiXCR, listing each CDR3 protein once. The sample consists of under 20,000 distinct CDR3 sequences, over 50% of them appearing once. Noted time point: late sampling 161 to 241 days after vaccination in three convalescent patients. Regarding treatment: approximately 9-day PBMC culture with coronavirus spike peptide pools or control peptides (ViraFEST assay). CDR1 is DFQATT and CDR2 is SNEGSKA in the germline V gene (reference sequence). Trimming removed 3 bases from V and 0 bases from J, with 12 bases in between. This CDR3 has 15 residues.

The chain is built from TRBV20-1 and TRBJ1-5; D unclear. The sequencing here drew on CD4+ T cells from blood, cultured in vitro, taken about 7 months after SARS-CoV-2 vaccination. The clonotype originates from a human donor who had recovered from COVID-19. The chain's CDR3 is CSARSTADSNQPQHF. In DNA form, the CDR3 reads TGCAGTGCTAGGTCGACCGCAGATAGCAATCAGCCCCAGCATTTT.